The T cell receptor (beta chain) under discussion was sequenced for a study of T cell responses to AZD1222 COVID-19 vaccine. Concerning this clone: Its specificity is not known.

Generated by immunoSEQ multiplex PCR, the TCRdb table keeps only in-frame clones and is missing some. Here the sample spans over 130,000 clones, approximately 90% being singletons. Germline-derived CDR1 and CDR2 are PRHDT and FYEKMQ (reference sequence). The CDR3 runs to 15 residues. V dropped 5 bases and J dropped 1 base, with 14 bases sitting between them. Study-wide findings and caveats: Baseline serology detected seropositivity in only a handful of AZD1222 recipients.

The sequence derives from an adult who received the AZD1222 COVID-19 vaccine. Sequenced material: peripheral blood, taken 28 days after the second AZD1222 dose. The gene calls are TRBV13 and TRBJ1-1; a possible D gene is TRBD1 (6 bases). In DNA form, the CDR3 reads TGTGCCAGCAGCCCTTACAGGGTACAGAACACTGAAGCTTTCTTT. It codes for CASSPYRVQNTEAFF.